A selection of T cell receptor beta chains follows, all from one sample in a study of beta chain features in type 1 diabetes. Data came from immunoSEQ multiplex PCR; TCRdb stores just in-frame clones and leaves some out. This table has tens of thousands of clones, roughly 70% appearing once. Sequencing input: Tregs from blood. These TCRs come from a young woman with type 1 diabetes. Both conserved end residues are part of each CDR3. Fields, in order: D gene, V gene, clone size, J gene, CDR3 protein, CDR3 DNA. The D gene is left open where the match is weak. Some rows mark clone size as missing; the rest say once, few, many or name a class of expanded clone.

>TRBD2|TRBV7-9|NA|TRBJ2-7
CASSLLAGGSYEQYF
TGTGCCAGCAGCCTTCTAGCGGGAGGCAGCTACGAGCAGTACTTC
>NA|TRBV7-2|few|TRBJ1-2
CASSPTRGNYGYTF
TGTGCCAGCAGCCCAACCCGGGGGAACTATGGCTACACCTTC
>NA|TRBV5-1|NA|TRBJ1-5
CASSEGHSNQPQHF
TGCGCCAGCAGCGAGGGACACAGCAATCAGCCCCAGCATTTT
>NA|TRBV5-1|NA|TRBJ2-1
CASSLAGWVGYDEQFF
TGCGCCAGCAGCTTGGCGGGGTGGGTGGGGTACGATGAGCAGTTCTTC
>NA|TRBV5-4|NA|TRBJ2-2
CASSQGAGGTGELFF
TGTGCCAGCAGCCAGGGAGCGGGCGGTACCGGGGAGCTGTTTTTT
>NA|TRBV19|NA|TRBJ2-5
CASSPMGAMVETQYF
TGTGCCAGTAGTCCGATGGGGGCCATGGTGGAGACCCAGTACTTC
>NA|TRBV6-1|NA|TRBJ2-5
CASSRETQYF
TGTGCCAGCAGTCGGGAGACCCAGTACTTC
>NA|TRBV9|NA|TRBJ1-2
CASSVGGGDIYGYTF
TGTGCCAGCAGCGTAGGCGGGGGCGATATATATGGCTACACCTTC
>TRBD1|TRBV30|once|TRBJ2-3
CAWSPTGMTQYF
TGTGCCTGGAGTCCGACAGGGATGACGCAGTATTTT
>TRBD1|TRBV5-1|NA|TRBJ1-2
CASHGQGKYGYTF
TGCGCCAGCCACGGACAGGGAAAATATGGCTACACCTTC
>NA|TRBV6-1|NA|TRBJ2-1
CASSRIEQFF
TGTGCCAGCAGCAGAATAGAGCAGTTCTTC
>NA|TRBV7-2|NA|TRBJ2-7
CASSLEVLEGAYEQYF
TGTGCCAGCAGCTTAGAGGTATTGGAAGGGGCCTACGAGCAGTACTTC
>NA|TRBV11-2|NA|TRBJ1-4
CASSRMAGVSEKLFF
TGTGCCAGCAGCCGCATGGCGGGGGTTAGTGAAAAACTGTTTTTT
>NA|TRBV7-3|few|TRBJ1-1
CASSLGANTEAFF
TGTGCCAGCAGCTTGGGGGCAAACACTGAAGCTTTCTTT
>TRBD1|TRBV5-1|NA|TRBJ2-2
CASSPHRGPVPGELFF
TGCGCCAGCAGCCCGCACAGGGGGCCCGTTCCCGGGGAGCTGTTTTTT
>TRBD1|TRBV7-9|NA|TRBJ2-1
CASSHGTGDGNEQFF
TGTGCCAGCAGCCACGGGACAGGGGATGGAAATGAGCAGTTCTTC
>NA|TRBV5-1|NA|TRBJ1-1
CASSLNTNTEAFF
TGCGCCAGCAGCTTGAACACGAACACTGAAGCTTTCTTT
>TRBD2|TRBV10-3|many|TRBJ2-3
CAITGSGSTDTQYF
TGTGCCATCACGGGTAGCGGGAGCACAGATACGCAGTATTTT
>TRBD1|TRBV4-1|NA|TRBJ2-5
CASSPTGTGEETQYF
TGCGCCAGCAGCCCAACGGGGACAGGGGAAGAGACCCAGTACTTC
>NA|TRBV30|NA|TRBJ1-5
CAWGRGNQPQHF
TGTGCCTGGGGGAGGGGGAATCAGCCCCAGCATTTT
>TRBD1|TRBV4-1|NA|TRBJ1-2
CASSQVTGDDYGYTF
TGCGCCAGCAGCCAAGTGACAGGGGACGACTATGGCTACACCTTC
>TRBD1|TRBV19|few|TRBJ1-1
CAAGRGRFPNTEAFF
TGTGCAGCGGGCAGGGGGCGATTCCCGAACACTGAAGCTTTCTTT
>TRBD1|TRBV18|NA|TRBJ2-7
CASSPGTGLAEQYF
TGTGCCAGCTCACCCGGGACAGGGCTGGCCGAGCAGTACTTC
>NA|TRBV2|NA|TRBJ1-1
CASNLGATLNTEAFF
TGTGCCAGCAATCTGGGGGCCACCCTGAACACTGAAGCTTTCTTT
>TRBD1|TRBV2|NA|TRBJ1-2
CASSRRDRGDVYGYTF
TGTGCCAGCAGTCGCCGGGACAGGGGTGATGTCTATGGCTACACCTTC
>TRBD2|TRBV7-2|NA|TRBJ2-2
CASSPPGLAGAGELFF
TGTGCCAGCAGCCCGCCGGGACTAGCGGGAGCCGGGGAGCTGTTTTTT
>TRBD1|TRBV6-6|NA|TRBJ1-6
CASSPRQGGNSPLHF
TGTGCCAGCAGCCCACGACAGGGTGGGAATTCACCCCTCCACTTT
>TRBD1|TRBV19|NA|TRBJ1-2
CASINAGTGYPYGYTF
TGTGCCAGTATCAATGCCGGGACAGGGTATCCCTATGGCTACACCTTC
>NA|TRBV29-1|few|TRBJ1-1
CSVDKFTEAFF
TGCAGCGTGGACAAATTCACTGAAGCTTTCTTT
>NA|TRBV25-1|NA|TRBJ2-6
CASSEYSGTGANVLTF
TGTGCCAGCAGTGAATATAGTGGTACTGGGGCCAACGTCCTGACTTTC
>NA|TRBV7-2|NA|TRBJ2-7
CASSLQTGPANEQYF
TGTGCCAGCAGCCTTCAGACAGGCCCCGCGAACGAGCAGTACTTC
>TRBD2|TRBV11-2|few|TRBJ2-5
CASSARGEPGGPETQYF
TGTGCCAGCAGCGCGAGGGGGGAGCCGGGAGGGCCAGAGACCCAGTACTTC
>NA|TRBV5-6|NA|TRBJ1-5
CASSPGGAYNQPQHF
TGTGCCAGCAGCCCCGGAGGGGCCTACAATCAGCCCCAGCATTTT
>NA|TRBV30|few|TRBJ1-3
CAWRLPGLHSGNTIYF
TGTGCCTGGAGGCTACCGGGACTGCACTCTGGAAACACCATATATTTT
>TRBD1|TRBV7-2|NA|TRBJ2-7
CASSRGQLGIYEQYF
TGTGCCAGCAGCCGGGGACAGTTAGGGATCTACGAGCAGTACTTC
>TRBD2|TRBV7-2|NA|TRBJ2-1
CASRIPRGGGPSDEQFF
TGTGCCAGCAGAATACCCAGGGGCGGGGGGCCGAGTGATGAGCAGTTCTTC
>NA|TRBV30|NA|TRBJ2-2
CAWSVRLSGELFF
TGTGCCTGGAGTGTGAGGCTTTCCGGGGAGCTGTTTTTT
>NA|TRBV7-2|once|TRBJ2-7
CASSLVRPRGQYF
TGTGCCAGCAGCTTAGTTCGCCCACGGGGGCAGTACTTC
>NA|TRBV5-1|NA|TRBJ2-7
CASSLNTGVQSEQYF
TGCGCCAGCAGCTTAAACACCGGGGTCCAGAGCGAGCAGTACTTC
>TRBD1|TRBV7-9|NA|TRBJ1-5
CASSPGQGSQPQHF
TGTGCCAGCAGCCCAGGACAGGGGAGTCAGCCCCAGCATTTT
>TRBD1|TRBV6-6|NA|TRBJ2-7
CASSWTGTGSYEQYF
TGTGCCAGCAGTTGGACCGGGACAGGGTCCTACGAGCAGTACTTC
>TRBD2|TRBV4-2|NA|TRBJ2-3
CASSQERASGRADTQYF
TGTGCCAGCAGCCAAGAGAGGGCAAGCGGGAGGGCAGATACGCAGTATTTT
>NA|TRBV11-2|NA|TRBJ1-2
CASSLLGAPYGYTF
TGTGCCAGCAGCTTATTGGGGGCTCCCTATGGCTACACCTTC